This T cell receptor (beta chain) stems from a study of T cells in Graves' hyperthyroidism and ophthalmopathy. This clonotype was observed many times. The CDR3 regions of TCR beta were amplified from RNA transcripts. The TCR CDR3 first-round RT-PCR relied on the HTBI primer set. TCRdb ran MiXCR on the multiplex PCR reads and lists one entry per CDR3 protein. The sample has about 500,000 distinct CDR3 sequences, 40% to 50% seen once. The sequence was obtained from an adult woman with Graves' disease, either hyperthyroidism or ophthalmopathy (not recorded which). The sequenced sample consisted of peripheral blood or thyroid tissue (not recorded which).

The CDR3 region has the DNA TGTGCCAGCAGTTACGACAGGCGTCAGCCCCAGCATTTT. Translation: CASSYDRRQPQHF. The chain uses TRBV6-5 and TRBJ1-5; D might be TRBD1 (6 bases). Trimming pared 2 bases from V and 6 bases from J, leaving 8 bases between. This CDR3 region has 13 residues. Germline V lookup: CDR1 MNHEY, CDR2 SVGAGI.